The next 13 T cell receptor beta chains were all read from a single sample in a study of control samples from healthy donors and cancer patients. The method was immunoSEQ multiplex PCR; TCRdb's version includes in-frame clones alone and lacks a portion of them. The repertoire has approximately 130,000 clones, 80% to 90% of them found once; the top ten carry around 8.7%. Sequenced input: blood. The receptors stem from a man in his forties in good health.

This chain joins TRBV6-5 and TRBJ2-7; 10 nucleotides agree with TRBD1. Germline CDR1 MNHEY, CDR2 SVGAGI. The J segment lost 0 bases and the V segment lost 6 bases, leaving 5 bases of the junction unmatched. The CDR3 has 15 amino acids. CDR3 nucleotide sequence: TGTGCCAGCAGACCTCGGACAGGGGGCTCCTACGAGCAGTACTTC. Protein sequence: CASRPRTGGSYEQYF.

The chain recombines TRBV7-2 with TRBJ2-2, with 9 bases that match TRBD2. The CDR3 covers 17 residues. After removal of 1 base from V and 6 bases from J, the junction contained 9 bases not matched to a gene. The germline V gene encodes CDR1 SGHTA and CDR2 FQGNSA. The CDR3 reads CASSLGARGGRAGELFF. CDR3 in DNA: TGTGCCAGCAGCTTAGGGGCGCGGGGGGGCCGCGCCGGGGAGCTGTTTTTT. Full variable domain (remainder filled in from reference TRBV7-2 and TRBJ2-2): GAGVSQSPSNKVTEKGKDVELRCDPISGHTALYWYRQSLGQGLEFLIYFQGNSAPDKSGLPSDRFSAERTGGSVSTLTIQRTQQEDSAVYLCASSLGARGGRAGELFFGEGSRLTVL.

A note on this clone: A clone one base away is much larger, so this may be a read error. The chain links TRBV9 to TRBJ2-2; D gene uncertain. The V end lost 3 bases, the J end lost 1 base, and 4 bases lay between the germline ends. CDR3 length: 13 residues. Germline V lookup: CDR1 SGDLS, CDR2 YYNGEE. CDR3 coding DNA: TGTGCCAGCAGCGCACAGAACACCGGGGAGCTGTTTTTT. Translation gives CASSAQNTGELFF. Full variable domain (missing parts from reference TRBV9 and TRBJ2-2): DSGVTQTPKHLITATGQRVTLRCSPRSGDLSVYWYQQSLDQGLQFLIQYYNGEERAKGNILERFSAQQFPDLHSELNLSSLELGDSALYFCASSAQNTGELFFGEGSRLTVL.

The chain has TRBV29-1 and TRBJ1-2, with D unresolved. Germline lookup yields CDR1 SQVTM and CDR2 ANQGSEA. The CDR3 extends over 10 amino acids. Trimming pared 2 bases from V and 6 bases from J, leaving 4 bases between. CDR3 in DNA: TGCAGCGTTGAACTTAATGGCTACACCTTC. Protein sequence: CSVELNGYTF.

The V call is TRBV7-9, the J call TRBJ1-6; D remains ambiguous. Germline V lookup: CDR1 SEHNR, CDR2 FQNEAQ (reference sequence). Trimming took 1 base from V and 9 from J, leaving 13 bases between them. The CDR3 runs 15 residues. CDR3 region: CASSLVSHSSSPLHF. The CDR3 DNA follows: TGTGCCAGCAGCTTAGTATCCCACAGTTCTTCACCCCTCCACTTT.

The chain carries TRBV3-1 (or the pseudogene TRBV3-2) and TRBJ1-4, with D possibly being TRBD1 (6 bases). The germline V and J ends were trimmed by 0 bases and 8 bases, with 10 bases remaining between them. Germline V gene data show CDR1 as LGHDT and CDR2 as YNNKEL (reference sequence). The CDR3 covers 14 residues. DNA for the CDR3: TGTGCCAGCAGCCAAGATACGGGGGGCGAAAAACTGTTTTTT. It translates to CASSQDTGGEKLFF.

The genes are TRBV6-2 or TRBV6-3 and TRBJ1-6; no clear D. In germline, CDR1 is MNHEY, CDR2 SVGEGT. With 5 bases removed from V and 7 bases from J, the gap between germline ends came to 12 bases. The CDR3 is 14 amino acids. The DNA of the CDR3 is TGTGCCAGCAGTACCGTTGCGGGGAATTCACCCCTCCACTTT. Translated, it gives CASSTVAGNSPLHF.

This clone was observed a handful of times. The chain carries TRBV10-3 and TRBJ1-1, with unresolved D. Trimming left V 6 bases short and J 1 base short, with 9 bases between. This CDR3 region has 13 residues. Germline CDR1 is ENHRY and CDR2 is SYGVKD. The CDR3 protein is CAISRLGNTEAFF. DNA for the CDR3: TGTGCCATCAGCCGACTTGGGAACACTGAAGCTTTCTTT.

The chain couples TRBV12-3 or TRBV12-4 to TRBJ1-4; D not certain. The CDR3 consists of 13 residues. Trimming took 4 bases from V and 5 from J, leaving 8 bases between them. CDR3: CASSSQLNEKLFF. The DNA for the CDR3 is TGTGCCAGCAGTTCTCAGCTCAATGAAAAACTGTTTTTT.

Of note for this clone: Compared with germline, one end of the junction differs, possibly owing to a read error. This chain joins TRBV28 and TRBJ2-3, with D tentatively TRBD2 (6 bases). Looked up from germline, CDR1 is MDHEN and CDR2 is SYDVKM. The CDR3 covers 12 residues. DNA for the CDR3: TGTGCCGGCAGGGCAAACGGGACTCCGCAGTATTTT. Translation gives CAGRANGTPQYF.

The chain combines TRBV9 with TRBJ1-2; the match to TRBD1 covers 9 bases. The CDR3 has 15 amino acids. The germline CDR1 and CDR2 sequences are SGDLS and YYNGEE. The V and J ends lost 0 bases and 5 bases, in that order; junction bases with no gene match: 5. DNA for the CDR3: TGTGCCAGCAGCGTAGATACAGGGGGCGGGTATGGCTACACCTTC. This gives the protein CASSVDTGGGYGYTF.

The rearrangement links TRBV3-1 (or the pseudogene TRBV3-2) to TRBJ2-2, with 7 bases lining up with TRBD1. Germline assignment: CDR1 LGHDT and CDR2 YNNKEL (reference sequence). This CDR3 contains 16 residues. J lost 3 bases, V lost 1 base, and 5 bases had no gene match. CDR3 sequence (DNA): TGTGCCAGCAGCCAAGGGGGACAGACCTACACCGGGGAGCTGTTTTTT. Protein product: CASSQGGQTYTGELFF.

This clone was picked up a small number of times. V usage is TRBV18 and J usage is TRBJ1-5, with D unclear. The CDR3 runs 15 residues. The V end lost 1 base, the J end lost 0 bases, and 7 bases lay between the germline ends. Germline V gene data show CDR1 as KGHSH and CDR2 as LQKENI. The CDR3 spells CASSPLAVSNQPQHF. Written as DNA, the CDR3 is TGTGCCAGCTCACCACTCGCGGTTAGCAATCAGCCCCAGCATTTT.